Only a few counts were recorded for the clone carrying this T cell receptor beta chain. This record belongs to a study of T cell repertoires in MIS-A myocarditis. Per germline, CDR1 SEHNR and CDR2 FQNEAQ (reference sequence). CDR3 length equals 14 residues. Trimming removed 0 bases from V and 4 bases from J, with 4 bases in between. Sequenced by immunoSEQ multiplex PCR; TCRdb stores in-frame clones only, minus some. The sample contains roughly 15,000 clones, around two thirds of which appear only once. The chain employs TRBV7-9 and TRBJ2-6, with D unclear. The sequenced sample consisted of left ventricle heart tissue obtained at autopsy. The sequence was obtained from a man between 18 and 35 years old with fulminant myocarditis from multisystem inflammatory syndrome in adults (MIS-A) after COVID-19. CDR3 sequence (DNA): TGTGCCAGCAGCTTAGCCCTCGGGGCCAACGTCCTGACTTTC. Protein product: CASSLALGANVLTF.